This T cell receptor (beta chain) was sequenced in a study of immune heterogeneity within non-small cell lung tumors. This CDR3 region has 12 residues. Germline CDR1 reads MNHEY; CDR2 reads SVGEGT. Trimming left V 2 bases short and J 13 bases short, with 14 bases between. A note on this clonotype: Its antigen is unidentified. A much more abundant neighbour one base away suggests this may be a read error.

Samples each supplied about 610 ng of bulk tumor genomic DNA as template. Multiple widely separated biopsies were taken from each primary tumor at surgery. Patients went through curative surgery, and their non-small cell lung cancer was untreated and newly diagnosed. Amplification of the TCR beta CDR3 was achieved through multiplex PCR with 32 V and 13 J primers. Each CDR3 protein is one row after TCRdb ran MiXCR on the multiplex PCR reads. This sample has around 15,000 distinct CDR3 sequences, with 25% to 35% found just once. Study observations and caveats: Identical dominant CDR3 beta clonotypes showed recurrence across tumor sites within a patient, and site-unique high-frequency clones were also present.

V gene TRBV6-2 or TRBV6-3 combines with J gene TRBJ1-2; D is uncertain. Sequencing was done on a sample of lung tumor tissue. This clonotype was sampled from a man aged 40-50 years with non-small cell lung cancer. CDR3 sequence (DNA): TGTGCCAGCAGTTACCTTTCAGTGGGCACCACCTTC. It encodes CASSYLSVGTTF.